This T cell receptor (beta chain) was recorded in a study of T cell changes during pregnancy in multiple sclerosis. Sequencing used immunoSEQ multiplex PCR; TCRdb keeps in-frame clones, though not all of them. In the table there are more than 55,000 clones, about 91% of which are singletons. CDR1 is GTSNPN and CDR2 is SVGIG in the germline V gene (reference sequence). This CDR3 region has 13 residues. V was pared by 2 bases and J by 2 bases, with 7 bases between. This clonotype was sampled from a female donor with multiple sclerosis, enrolled in a pregnancy study. Sequences were derived from peripheral blood, sampled after pregnancy. This chain uses TRBV30 with TRBJ1-5, with D possibly matching TRBD1 (5 bases). CDR3 region: CAWSIGGNQPQHF. The CDR3, as DNA: TGTGCCTGGAGTATAGGGGGCAATCAGCCCCAGCATTTT. Variable domain in full (rest from reference TRBV30 and TRBJ1-5): SQTIHQWPATLVQPVGSPLSLECTVEGTSNPNLYWYRQAAGRGLQLLFYSVGIGQISSEVPQNLSASRPQDRQFILSSKKLLLSDSGFYLCAWSIGGNQPQHFGDGTRLSIL.